Following are 9 T cell receptor beta chains from one sample sequenced in a study of response to subunit inactivated influenza vaccine. TCRdb reprocessed the RT-PCR reads via MiXCR and lists one record per CDR3 protein. The table records hundreds of thousands of distinct CDR3 sequences, around 15% of them present only once. This specimen consisted of PBMCs from blood, obtained 14 to 15 days before vaccination. These TCRs come from a man aged 50-59 years who received an inactivated influenza vaccine.

This chain uses TRBV6-5 with TRBJ2-1; 8 nucleotides match TRBD1. The CDR3 extends over 16 amino acids. The trim removed 4 bases at V and 2 bases at J, leaving 7 bases unmatched. Germline CDR1 MNHEY, CDR2 SVGAGI. The CDR3 DNA reads TGTGCCAGCAGTTCAATCCCAGGGGGCACCTACAATGAGCAGTTCTTC. Residues: CASSSIPGGTYNEQFF.

This clonotype was found a few times. The rearrangement links TRBV12-3 or TRBV12-4 to TRBJ2-7; TRBD1 matches 9 bases. Trimming took 5 bases from V and 4 from J; bases not matched to a gene: 6. The CDR3 consists of 14 residues. CDR3 bases: TGTGCCAGCAGTGCGACGGGGACAGGGTACGAGCAGTACTTC. Translated, it gives CASSATGTGYEQYF.

The gene calls are TRBV7-9 and TRBJ2-3; perhaps D is TRBD1 or TRBD2 (6 bases each). Germline V gives CDR1 SEHNR, CDR2 FQNEAQ (reference sequence). The CDR3 length is 17 residues. Trimming took off 5 bases at V and 2 bases at J, with 20 bases between the two ends. The CDR3 DNA reads as TGTGCCAGCAGCCTATGGAGGGGGGATCCTCCCACAGATACGCAGTATTTT. Translated: CASSLWRGDPPTDTQYF.

This clonotype was counted a few times. The rearrangement links TRBV6-1 to TRBJ2-7; D uncertain. The CDR3 totals 14 residues. Per germline, CDR1 MNHNS and CDR2 SASEGT. The V end was cut by 3 bases, the J end by 3 bases, with 12 bases between. The DNA of the CDR3 is TGTGCCAGCAGTGAGTCCACAGTTTACTACGAGCAGTACTTC. This sequence encodes CASSESTVYYEQYF.

This clonotype was seen a few times. The V and J genes are TRBV19 and TRBJ1-5; weak D call: TRBD1 (6 bases). V was trimmed by 3 bases and J by 2 bases, leaving 11 bases between them. Germline V gene lookup returns CDR1 LNHDA and CDR2 SQIVND (reference sequence). The CDR3 spans 15 residues. For the CDR3, the DNA is TGTGCCAGTAGTATGACAGGAAGTCGCAATCAGCCCCAGCATTTT. Its translation is CASSMTGSRNQPQHF. The variable domain in full, with the rest retrieved from reference TRBV19 and TRBJ1-5, is DGGITQSPKYLFRKEGQNVTLSCEQNLNHDAMYWYRQDPGQGLRLIYYSQIVNDFQKGDIAEGYSVSREKKESFPLTVTSAQKNPTAFYLCASSMTGSRNQPQHFGDGTRLSIL.

This clonotype was counted only a few times. The genes are TRBV7-2 and TRBJ2-3, with D unclear. With 0 bases removed from V and 2 bases from J, the gap between germline ends came to 9 bases. The germline V gene encodes CDR1 SGHTA and CDR2 FQGNSA. The CDR3 totals 15 residues. In DNA form, the CDR3 reads TGTGCCAGCAGCTTAGCGCTCAGTAACACAGATACGCAGTATTTT. Translated, it gives CASSLALSNTDTQYF.

The J gene is TRBJ1-2, the V gene TRBV4-1; 11 bases align to TRBD1. V dropped 3 bases and J dropped 6; count of bases not matched to a gene: 3. The CDR3 spans 14 residues. Germline V CDR1 and CDR2: MGHRA, YSYEKL. This CDR3 reads CASSQGQGVDGYTF. CDR3 in DNA: TGCGCCAGCAGCCAGGGACAGGGGGTCGATGGCTACACCTTC.

This clonotype was counted only a few times. The chain carries TRBV25-1 and TRBJ1-1; 7 positions agree with TRBD1. Trimming took 10 bases from V and 2 from J; bases not matched to a gene: 7. The CDR3 runs to 13 residues. The germline gives CDR1 MGHDK, CDR2 SYGVNS. CDR3: CATGGQTNTEAFF. The CDR3 DNA reads as TGTGCCACTGGGGGACAGACAAACACTGAAGCTTTCTTT.

This clonotype was counted between two and nine times. The chain joins TRBV7-2 to TRBJ2-3; the D gene is possibly TRBD1 (6 bases). The germline V gene has CDR1 SGHTA and CDR2 FQGNSA. CDR3 length: 14 amino acids. V dropped 4 bases and J dropped 6 bases, with 14 bases sitting between them. The CDR3 sequence: CASSSRRGMDTQYF. DNA for the CDR3: TGTGCCAGCAGCTCTCGCAGGGGCATGGATACGCAGTATTTT.